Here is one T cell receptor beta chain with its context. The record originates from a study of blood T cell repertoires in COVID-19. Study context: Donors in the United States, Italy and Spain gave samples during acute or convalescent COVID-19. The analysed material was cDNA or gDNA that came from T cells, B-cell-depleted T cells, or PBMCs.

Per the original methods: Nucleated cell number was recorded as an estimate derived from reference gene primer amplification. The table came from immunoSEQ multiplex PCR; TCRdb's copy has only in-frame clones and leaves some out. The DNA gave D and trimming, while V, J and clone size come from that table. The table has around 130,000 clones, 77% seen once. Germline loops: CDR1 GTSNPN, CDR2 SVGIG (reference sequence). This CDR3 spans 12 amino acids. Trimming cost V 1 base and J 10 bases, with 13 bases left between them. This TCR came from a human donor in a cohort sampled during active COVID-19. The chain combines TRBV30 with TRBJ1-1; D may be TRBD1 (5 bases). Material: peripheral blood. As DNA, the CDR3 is TGTGCCTGGAGTGCTAGTTCCGGGGGAGCTTTCTTT. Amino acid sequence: CAWSASSGGAFF.